One sample yielded the 6 T cell receptor beta chains listed below, sequenced in a study of patients and donors after allogeneic stem cell transplantation. TCRdb called the RT-PCR reads again in MiXCR, with one record for every CDR3 protein. The table has about a million distinct CDR3 sequences, under 20% seen once. Input material: blood, either unsorted or a sorted T cell fraction (not recorded which). The source is a human donor who was either an allogeneic HSCT recipient or a stem cell or donor lymphocyte infusion donor (not recorded which). It is not recorded whose cells these are; they may come from a transplant donor.

This clonotype appeared a few times. The chain has TRBV12-3 or TRBV12-4 and TRBJ1-6; D might be TRBD1 (6 bases). The CDR3 contains 14 residues. V lost 5 bases and J 7 bases, leaving 12 bases between the germline ends. The CDR3 protein is CASSPNRDNSPLHF. The CDR3 DNA sequence: TGTGCCAGCAGTCCTAACAGGGACAATTCACCCCTCCACTTT.

In its sample, this clonotype was seen a few times. V usage is TRBV7-6 and J usage is TRBJ2-7; no definite D call. With 2 bases removed from V and 6 bases from J, the gap between germline ends came to 14 bases. The CDR3 has 14 residues. Germline V gene sequence: CDR1 SGHVS, CDR2 FNYEAQ. CDR3 in amino acids: CASSLSVFVSEQYF. The CDR3 DNA follows: TGTGCCAGCAGCTTAAGTGTATTCGTAAGCGAGCAGTACTTC. Drawing the rest from reference TRBV7-6 and TRBJ2-7, the complete variable domain is GAGVSQSPRYKVTKRGQDVALRCDPISGHVSLYWYRQALGQGPEFLTYFNYEAQQDKSGLPNDRFSAERPEGSISTLTIQRTEQRDSAMYRCASSLSVFVSEQYFGPGTRLTVT.

The chain couples TRBV7-2 to TRBJ2-7; D call uncertain. CDR1 and CDR2 (germline): SGHTA, FQGNSA. The CDR3 extends over 14 amino acids. Deletions cut 2 bases from V and 3 bases from J, with 11 bases between. In nucleotides, the CDR3 is TGTGCCAGCAGCTTAAGACACAATCGCTACGAGCAGTACTTC. It encodes CASSLRHNRYEQYF.

This clonotype has a handful of counts. The chain is built from TRBV29-1 and TRBJ2-1; TRBD2 might be the D (5 bases). Looked up from germline, CDR1 is SQVTM and CDR2 is ANQGSEA. V was trimmed by 6 bases and J by 3 bases, leaving 18 bases between them. The CDR3 length is 15 residues. CDR3 region: CSVSRDSQYYNEQFF. CDR3 in DNA: TGCAGCGTCTCCCGGGATAGCCAATACTACAATGAGCAGTTCTTC.

This clonotype was seen more than once but under ten times. The chain links TRBV11-2 to TRBJ2-5; 7 nucleotides match TRBD1. The CDR3 length is 13 residues. Germline V gene lookup returns CDR1 SGHAT and CDR2 FQNNGV. Trimming cost V 5 bases and J 5 bases; bases outside gene matches: 5. CDR3 sequence (DNA): TGTGCCAGCAGCCGACAGGGTATCGAGACCCAGTACTTC. Translated: CASSRQGIETQYF.

The rearrangement uses TRBV4-1 and TRBJ2-3; D is possibly TRBD1 (5 bases). This CDR3 comprises 14 residues. The germline gives CDR1 MGHRA, CDR2 YSYEKL. V was cut by 7 bases and J by 6 bases, with 17 bases left in between. As DNA, the CDR3 is TGCGCCAGCACCGACAGCCCCCACTCGGATACGCAGTATTTT. It encodes CASTDSPHSDTQYF.